The clone carrying this T cell receptor beta chain appeared many times. Its matching antigen is unknown. RNA transcripts yielded amplified TCR beta CDR3 regions. When the TCR CDR3 underwent first-round RT-PCR, the HTBI primer set was used. Via MiXCR, TCRdb re-called the multiplex PCR reads, giving one row per CDR3 protein. The data hold hundreds of thousands of distinct CDR3 sequences, with 15% to 20% observed a single time. The source of the sample is a study of T cells in Graves' hyperthyroidism and ophthalmopathy. Looking at the study overall: Peripheral blood collection took place at initial diagnosis, before any treatment.

General study results and limits: Ophthalmopathy was identified by the model a median around 6 months ahead of onset.

Diagnosing involved the use of clinical symptoms, serum thyroxine and TRAb, thyroid ultrasound and orbital computed tomography. A roughly 10 ml volume of fresh peripheral blood provided the PBMCs. Germline V gene data show CDR1 as LGHDT and CDR2 as YNNKEL (reference sequence). V was clipped by 0 bases and J by 2 bases, with 8 bases between them. The CDR3 runs 15 residues. The rearrangement links TRBV3-1 to TRBJ1-3; no definite D call. Sequences were obtained from blood. The receptor was isolated from a woman between 18 and 30 years old with Graves' ophthalmopathy. This chain's CDR3 is CASSQDAAAGNTIYF. CDR3 sequence (DNA): TGTGCCAGCAGCCAAGATGCAGCGGCTGGAAACACCATATATTTT. Together with reference TRBV3-1 and TRBJ1-3, the CDR3 gives the full variable domain: DTAVSQTPKYLVTQMGNDKSIKCEQNLGHDTMYWYKQDSKKFLKIMFSYNNKELIINETVPNRFSPKSPDKAHLNLHINSLELGDSAVYFCASSQDAAAGNTIYFGEGSWLTVV.